What follows are 17 T cell receptor beta chains derived from one specimen sequenced in a study of T cells in Graves' hyperthyroidism and ophthalmopathy. Authors of the study amplified TCR beta CDR3 regions from RNA transcripts. Researchers ran a first-round RT-PCR on the TCR CDR3 using the HTBI primer set. Using its own MiXCR run on the multiplex PCR reads, TCRdb lists one record per CDR3 protein. There are around 240,000 distinct CDR3 sequences in the sample; approximately 14% occur only once, and about an eighth lies in the top ten. Sequenced sample: blood. All receptors come from a woman aged 40 to 50 with Graves' hyperthyroidism that later progressed to Graves' ophthalmopathy.

About this clonotype: A much larger clone lies a single base off, so this may be a read error. The chain combines TRBV12-3 or TRBV12-4 with TRBJ2-1; D is perhaps TRBD1 (5 bases). There are 13 residues in the CDR3. The CDR3 protein is CASTKDTYNERFF. CDR3 DNA: TGTGCCAGCACCAAGGACACCTACAATGAGCGGTTCTTC.

Many counts were recorded for this clonotype. This chain joins TRBV9 and TRBJ1-1; D unresolved. V lost 0 bases, J lost 6 bases, and 12 bases lay in between. Germline V gene sequence: CDR1 SGDLS, CDR2 YYNGEE. CDR3 length equals 14 residues. The CDR3 sequence is CASSVGPSGAEAFF. CDR3 nucleotide sequence: TGTGCCAGCAGCGTAGGACCGAGCGGGGCTGAAGCTTTCTTT.

This clonotype was counted ten times or more. The CDR3 bases are TGTGCCAGCAGTTCCGTTCTCGGACAGGGGGCCCATGAGACCCAGTACTTC. This codes for CASSSVLGQGAHETQYF. V is TRBV28 and J is TRBJ2-5, with TRBD1 matching 11 bases. Germline V CDR1 and CDR2: MDHEN, SYDVKM. Trimming cost V 4 bases and J 5 bases; bases outside gene matches: 12. The CDR3 is 17 residues long.

This clonotype was seen more than once but under ten times. The J gene is TRBJ2-2, the V gene TRBV15, with 8 bases aligning to TRBD1. The CDR3 has 19 residues. Germline trimming cut 1 base from V and 3 bases from J; bases unmatched to any gene: 13. The germline V gene encodes CDR1 LNHNV and CDR2 YYDKDF (reference sequence). The CDR3 DNA sequence: TGTGCCACCAGCAGAGGCCGGCCAGGGGGCTGGGGAGACACCGGGGAGCTGTTTTTT. This sequence encodes CATSRGRPGGWGDTGELFF.

This clonotype was counted at least ten times. The V and J genes are TRBV5-1 and TRBJ2-7; D is ambiguous. Trimming removed 2 bases from V and 3 bases from J, with 12 bases in between. The germline gives CDR1 SGHRS, CDR2 YFSETQ. There are 14 residues in the CDR3. The CDR3 is CASSLIADLYEQYF. The CDR3 bases are TGCGCCAGCAGCTTAATAGCAGACCTCTACGAGCAGTACTTC.

This clonotype was seen at least ten times. The rearrangement links TRBV10-3 to TRBJ2-7; D is perhaps TRBD1 (5 bases). The germline V gene encodes CDR1 ENHRY and CDR2 SYGVKD. The CDR3 has 14 residues. V dropped 4 bases and J dropped 5 bases, with 15 bases sitting between them. The CDR3 DNA reads TGTGCCATCAGTGCGACAGTCCATGAGAACGAGCAGTACTTC. Translation: CAISATVHENEQYF.

This clonotype was found a few times. The chain links TRBV3-1 to TRBJ1-2; D ambiguous. The germline V and J ends were trimmed by 5 bases and 4 bases, with 11 bases remaining between them. CDR1 and CDR2 from the germline V gene are LGHDT and YNNKEL (reference sequence). The length of the CDR3 is 13 residues. The CDR3 protein is CASSYMQSYGYTF. The CDR3 DNA is TGTGCCAGCAGCTATATGCAGAGCTATGGCTACACCTTC.

This clonotype was observed a few times. The chain combines TRBV28 with TRBJ1-4; D is unclear. The germline CDR1 and CDR2 sequences are MDHEN and SYDVKM. V gave up 5 bases and J gave up 10 bases, with 11 bases separating them. This CDR3 contains 12 residues. The chain's CDR3 is CASSILGRKLFF. The CDR3 nucleotides are TGTGCCAGCAGTATACTGGGTAGAAAACTGTTTTTT.

Ten or more counts support this clonotype. The chain joins TRBV27 to TRBJ1-4; 10 nucleotides match TRBD1. The CDR3 has 15 amino acids. Germline loops: CDR1 MNHEY, CDR2 SMNVEV (reference sequence). The junction had 8 bases not matched to a gene; V was cut back by 5 bases and J by 8 bases. The CDR3 region has the DNA TGTGCCAGCAGTCCAAGACAGGGGGCGGGAGAAAAACTGTTTTTT. Encoded protein: CASSPRQGAGEKLFF.

This clonotype showed up just a few times. The V call is TRBV19, the J call TRBJ2-1; 9 bases are a match to TRBD2. The germline V gene encodes CDR1 LNHDA and CDR2 SQIVND (reference sequence). Trimming took 6 bases from V and 5 from J; bases not matched to a gene: 5. The length of the CDR3 is 14 residues. CDR3 in amino acids: CASRQREDHNEQFF. The CDR3 DNA reads as TGTGCCAGTAGACAGCGGGAGGACCACAATGAGCAGTTCTTC.

This clonotype was recorded a few times. J is TRBJ2-7 and V is TRBV29-1; D unresolved. Trimming took off 4 bases at V and 2 bases at J, with 9 bases between the two ends. Per germline, CDR1 SQVTM and CDR2 ANQGSEA. The CDR3 sequence is 12 residues long. The CDR3, as DNA: TGCAGCGTTGCTAGTAACCCCTACGAGCAGTACTTC. It codes for CSVASNPYEQYF.

This clonotype was recorded at least ten times. The chain carries TRBV16 and TRBJ2-1; D remains ambiguous. Deletions cut 2 bases from V and 8 bases from J, with 4 bases between. The CDR3 sequence is 11 residues long. From germline, CDR1 is KGHSY and CDR2 FQNENV. CDR3 sequence: CASSQEYEQFF. In DNA, the CDR3 is TGTGCCAGCAGCCAAGAGTATGAGCAGTTCTTC. The full variable domain, rest sourced from reference TRBV16 and TRBJ2-1, is GEEVAQTPKHLVRGEGQKAKLYCAPIKGHSYVFWYQQVLKNEFKFLISFQNENVFDETGMPKERFSAKCLPNSPCSLEIQATKLEDSAVYFCASSQEYEQFFGPGTRLTVL.

The chain uses TRBV4-1 and TRBJ2-1; 9 positions agree with TRBD2. Germline V gives CDR1 MGHRA, CDR2 YSYEKL. This CDR3 contains 16 residues. Losses at the gene ends were 6 bases for V and 7 bases for J; bases not matched to a gene: 13. The DNA of the CDR3 is TGCGCCAGCAGTCGGCTAGCGGGGACCCCCCCTAATGAGCAGTTCTTC. This translates into CASSRLAGTPPNEQFF.

This chain links TRBV2 with TRBJ1-5; D ambiguous. The germline gives CDR1 SNHLY, CDR2 FYNNEI. The CDR3 runs to 13 residues. V was shortened by 2 bases and J by 7 bases, with 9 bases between the two germline ends. The CDR3 DNA reads TGTGCCAGCAGTGAATCCCCAGCCCAGCCCCAGCATTTT. Protein: CASSESPAQPQHF. The variable domain in full, with the rest retrieved from reference TRBV2 and TRBJ1-5, is EPEVTQTPSHQVTQMGQEVILRCVPISNHLYFYWYRQILGQKVEFLVSFYNNEISEKSEIFDDQFSVERPDGSNFTLKIRSTKLEDSAMYFCASSESPAQPQHFGDGTRLSIL.

The table lists this clonotype with many counts. The genes are TRBV28 and TRBJ1-4, with D perhaps TRBD1 (6 bases). The V and J ends lost 6 bases and 7 bases respectively, with 18 bases between them. This CDR3 contains 15 residues. Germline V gene lookup returns CDR1 MDHEN and CDR2 SYDVKM. The CDR3 protein is CASRPWQGRGEKLFF. The CDR3 coding sequence is TGTGCCAGCAGACCCTGGCAGGGGCGCGGTGAAAAACTGTTTTTT.

The sample holds many counts of this clonotype. J is TRBJ2-3 and V is TRBV19, with 13 nucleotides matching TRBD2. The CDR3 contains 17 residues. Unmatched junction bases numbered 9, after V lost 7 bases and J lost 2 bases. The germline CDR1 and CDR2 sequences are LNHDA and SQIVND (reference sequence). The CDR3 DNA follows: TGTGCCAGTACTAGCCGGGGACTAGCGGGAACCACAGATACGCAGTATTTT. It specifies CASTSRGLAGTTDTQYF.

This clonotype showed up many times. The V and J genes are TRBV28 and TRBJ2-1; 8 bases are shared with TRBD2. This CDR3 comprises 15 residues. Germline V CDR1 and CDR2: MDHEN, SYDVKM. V lost 1 base and J lost 6; bases outside the gene matches: 5. In nucleotides, the CDR3 is TGTGCCAGCAGTTTATCCTCGGGAGGGCCCAATGAGCAGTTCTTC. Translated: CASSLSSGGPNEQFF.